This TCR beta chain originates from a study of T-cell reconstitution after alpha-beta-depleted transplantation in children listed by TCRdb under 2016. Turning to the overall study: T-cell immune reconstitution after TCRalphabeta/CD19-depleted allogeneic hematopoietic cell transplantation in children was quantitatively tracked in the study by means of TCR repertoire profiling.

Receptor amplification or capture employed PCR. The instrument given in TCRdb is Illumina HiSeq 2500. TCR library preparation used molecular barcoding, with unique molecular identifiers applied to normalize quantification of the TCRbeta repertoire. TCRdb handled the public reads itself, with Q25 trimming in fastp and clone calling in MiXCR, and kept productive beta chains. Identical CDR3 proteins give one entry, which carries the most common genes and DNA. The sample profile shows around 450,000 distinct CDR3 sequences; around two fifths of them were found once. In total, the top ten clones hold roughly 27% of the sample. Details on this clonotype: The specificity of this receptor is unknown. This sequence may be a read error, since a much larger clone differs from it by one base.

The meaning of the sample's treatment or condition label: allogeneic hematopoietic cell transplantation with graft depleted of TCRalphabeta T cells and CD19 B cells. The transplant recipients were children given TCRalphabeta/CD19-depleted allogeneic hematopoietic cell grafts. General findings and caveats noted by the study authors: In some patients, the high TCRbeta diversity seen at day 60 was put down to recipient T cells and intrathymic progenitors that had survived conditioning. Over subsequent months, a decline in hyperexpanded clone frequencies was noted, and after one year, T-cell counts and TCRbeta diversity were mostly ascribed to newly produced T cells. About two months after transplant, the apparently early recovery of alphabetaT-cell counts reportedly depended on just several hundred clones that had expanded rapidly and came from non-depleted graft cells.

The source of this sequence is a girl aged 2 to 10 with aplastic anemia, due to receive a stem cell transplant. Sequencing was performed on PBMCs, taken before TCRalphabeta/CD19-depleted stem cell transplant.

CDR3 loop: CASGDWFTGELFF. The nucleotide sequence is TGCGCCTCCGGGGACTGGTTCACCGGGGAGCTGTTTTTT. The rearranged chain carries TRBV4-3 and TRBJ2-2; the D gene is perhaps TRBD2, on 6 matching bases. Reading the germline V gene gives CDR1 LGHNA and CDR2 YSLEER. The CDR3 sequence holds 13 residues, the cysteine and phenylalanine included. This entry keeps only the CDR3 DNA: 39 bases, framed from base 1. The junction shows trimming of 11 bases on V and 4 bases on J, plus 14 bases between the germline ends.